Below, one T cell receptor (beta chain) is given with its context. In replicate PCRs of sorted subsets, around 0.2 ug DNA, tens of thousands of T cell genomes, was used. Measured with immunoSEQ multiplex PCR; TCRdb has only the in-frame clones, and not every one. The sample yields 2 million to 2.5 million clones, approximately 96% seen once. These data belong to a study of shared clonotypes between healthy human individuals. The study drew its donors from healthy HIV-negative adults without recent acute infections or vaccinations. The receptor was isolated from a man aged 18 to 30 in good health. The specimen sequenced was naive CD4+ T cells sorted from blood. Sample subset: CD45RA+ positively selected.

The CDR3 DNA follows: TGCGCCAGCAGCCCGAGCCGGGACACGAGCGGTCAAGAGACCCAGTACTTC. This gives the protein CASSPSRDTSGQETQYF. The chain uses TRBV4-1 and TRBJ2-5; D is perhaps TRBD1 (6 bases). The CDR3 sequence is 17 residues long. The germline CDR1 and CDR2 sequences are MGHRA and YSYEKL. V was clipped by 4 bases and J by 2 bases, with 20 bases between them.